This T cell receptor (beta chain) was recovered during a study of T cell responses to AZD1222 COVID-19 vaccine. On this clone: Its antigen is not known.

Germline V gives CDR1 KGHDR, CDR2 SFDVKD. Trimming removed 4 bases from V and 1 base from J; junction bases left unmatched: 4. CDR3 length equals 16 residues. Study-wide findings and caveats: Clonal diversity was possibly underestimated; the donors were predominantly white British and more often female. Seropositive AZD1222 recipients at baseline numbered only five to seven. Spike-specific TCR breadth and depth both grew after two AZD1222 doses.

Profiled with immunoSEQ multiplex PCR; TCRdb holds only in-frame clones, not every one. Among fewer than 150,000 clones listed, approximately 89% were seen once. V usage is TRBV24-1 and J usage is TRBJ1-5, with 9 bases fitting TRBD1. This receptor was obtained from an adult in good health. The material was peripheral blood, obtained on day 0 of AZD1222 vaccination. The CDR3 DNA is TGTGCCACCAGTGAGGGGGGACAGGGAAGCAATCAGCCCCAGCATTTT. Translation gives CATSEGGQGSNQPQHF.